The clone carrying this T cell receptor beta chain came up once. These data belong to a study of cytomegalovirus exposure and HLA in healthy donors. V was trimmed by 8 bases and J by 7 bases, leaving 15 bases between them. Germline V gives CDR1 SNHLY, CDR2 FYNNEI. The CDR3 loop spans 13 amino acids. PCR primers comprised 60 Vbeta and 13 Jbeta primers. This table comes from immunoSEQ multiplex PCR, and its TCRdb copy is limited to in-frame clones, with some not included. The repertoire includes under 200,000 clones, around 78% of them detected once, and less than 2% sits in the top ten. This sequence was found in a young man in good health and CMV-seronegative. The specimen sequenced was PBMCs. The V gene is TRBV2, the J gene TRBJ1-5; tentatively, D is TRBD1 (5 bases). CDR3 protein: CASGKGPEQPQHF. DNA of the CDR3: TGTGCCAGCGGAAAGGGGCCCGAACAGCCCCAGCATTTT.